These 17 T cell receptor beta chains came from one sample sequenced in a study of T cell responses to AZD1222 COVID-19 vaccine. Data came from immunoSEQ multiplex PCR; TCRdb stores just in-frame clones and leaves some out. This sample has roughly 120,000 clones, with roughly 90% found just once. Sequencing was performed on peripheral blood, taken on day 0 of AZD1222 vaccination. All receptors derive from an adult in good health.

CDR3 sequence: CASSSGTGHSPLHF. In DNA form, the CDR3 reads TGTGCCAGCAGCTCCGGGACAGGGCACTCACCCCTCCACTTT. The chain employs TRBV7-8 and TRBJ1-6; 9 bases are a match to TRBD1. This CDR3 is built from 14 residues. The germline gives CDR1 SGHVS, CDR2 FQNEAQ. The V and J ends lost 4 bases and 10 bases, in that order; junction bases with no gene match: 5. Filled out from reference TRBV7-8 and TRBJ1-6, the complete variable domain reads GAGVSQSPRYKVAKRGQDVALRCDPISGHVSLFWYQQALGQGPEFLTYFQNEAQLDKSGLPSDRFFAERPEGSVSTLKIQRTQQEDSAVYLCASSSGTGHSPLHFGNGTRLTVT.

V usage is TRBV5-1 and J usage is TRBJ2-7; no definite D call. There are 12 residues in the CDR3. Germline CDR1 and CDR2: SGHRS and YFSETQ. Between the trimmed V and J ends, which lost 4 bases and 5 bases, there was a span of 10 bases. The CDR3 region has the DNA TGCGCCAGCAGCCTTGAGAAAAACGAGCAGTACTTC. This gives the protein CASSLEKNEQYF.

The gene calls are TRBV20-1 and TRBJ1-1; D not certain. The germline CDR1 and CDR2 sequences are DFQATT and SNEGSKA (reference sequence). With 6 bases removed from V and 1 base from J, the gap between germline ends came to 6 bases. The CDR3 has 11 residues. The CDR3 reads CSAPRNTEAFF. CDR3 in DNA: TGCAGTGCACCCAGGAACACTGAAGCTTTCTTT.

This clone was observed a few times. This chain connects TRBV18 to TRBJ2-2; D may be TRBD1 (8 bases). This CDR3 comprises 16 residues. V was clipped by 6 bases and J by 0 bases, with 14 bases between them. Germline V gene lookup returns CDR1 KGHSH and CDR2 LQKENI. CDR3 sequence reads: CASSGGTGPNTGELFF. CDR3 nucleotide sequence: TGTGCCAGCTCGGGAGGGACAGGTCCGAACACCGGGGAGCTGTTTTTT.

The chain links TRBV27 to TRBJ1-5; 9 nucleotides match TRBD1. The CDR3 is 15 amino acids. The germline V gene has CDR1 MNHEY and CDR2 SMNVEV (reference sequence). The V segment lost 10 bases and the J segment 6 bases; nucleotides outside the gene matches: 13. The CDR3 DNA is TGTGCCACGAAACCGGGACAGGGAGTGGGTCAGCCCCAGCATTTT. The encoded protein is CATKPGQGVGQPQHF.

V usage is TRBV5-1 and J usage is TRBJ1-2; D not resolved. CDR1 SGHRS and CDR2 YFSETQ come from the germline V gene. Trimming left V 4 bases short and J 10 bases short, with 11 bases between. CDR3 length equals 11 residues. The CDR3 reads CASSLGVDYTF. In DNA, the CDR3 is TGCGCCAGCAGCCTCGGGGTTGACTACACCTTC.

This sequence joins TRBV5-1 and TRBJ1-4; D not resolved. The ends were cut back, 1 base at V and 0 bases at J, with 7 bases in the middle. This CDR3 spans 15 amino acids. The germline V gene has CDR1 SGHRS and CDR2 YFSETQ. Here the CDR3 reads CASSLSRATNEKLFF. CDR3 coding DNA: TGCGCCAGCAGCTTGTCGAGGGCAACTAATGAAAAACTGTTTTTT.

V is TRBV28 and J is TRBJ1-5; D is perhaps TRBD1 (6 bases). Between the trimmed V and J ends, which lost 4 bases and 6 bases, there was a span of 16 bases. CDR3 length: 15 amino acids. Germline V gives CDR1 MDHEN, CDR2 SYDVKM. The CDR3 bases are TGTGCCAGCAGTTCCAGGGCAAAAGGGGGTCAGCCCCAGCATTTT. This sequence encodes CASSSRAKGGQPQHF.

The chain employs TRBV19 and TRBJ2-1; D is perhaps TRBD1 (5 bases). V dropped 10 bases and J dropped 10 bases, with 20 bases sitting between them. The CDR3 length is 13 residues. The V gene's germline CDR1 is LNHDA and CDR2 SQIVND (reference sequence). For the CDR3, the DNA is TGTGCCACCAGTGACGGACCCTACAGGGAGCAGTTCTTC. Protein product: CATSDGPYREQFF.

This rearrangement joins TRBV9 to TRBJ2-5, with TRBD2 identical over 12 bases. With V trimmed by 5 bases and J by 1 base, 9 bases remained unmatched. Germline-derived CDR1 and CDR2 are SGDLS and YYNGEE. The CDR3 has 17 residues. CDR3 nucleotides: TGTGCCAGCAGGGGAGCTAGCGGGAGGGAAACCCAAGAGACCCAGTACTTC. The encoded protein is CASRGASGRETQETQYF. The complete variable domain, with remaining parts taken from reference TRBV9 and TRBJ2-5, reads DSGVTQTPKHLITATGQRVTLRCSPRSGDLSVYWYQQSLDQGLQFLIQYYNGEERAKGNILERFSAQQFPDLHSELNLSSLELGDSALYFCASRGASGRETQETQYFGPGTRLLVL.

The CDR3 protein is CASSSQGDEQYF. The CDR3 DNA follows: TGTGCCAGCAGTTCCCAGGGTGACGAGCAGTACTTC. This chain joins TRBV6-6 and TRBJ2-7, with D perhaps TRBD1 (5 bases). Germline V CDR1 and CDR2: MNHNY, SVGAGI (reference sequence). This CDR3 spans 12 amino acids. V was cut by 4 bases and J by 5 bases, with 9 bases left in between.

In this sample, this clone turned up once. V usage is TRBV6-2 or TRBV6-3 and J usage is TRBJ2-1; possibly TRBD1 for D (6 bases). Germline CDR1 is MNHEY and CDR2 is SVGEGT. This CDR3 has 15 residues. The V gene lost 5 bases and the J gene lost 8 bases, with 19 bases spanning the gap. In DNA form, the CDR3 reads TGTGCCAGCAGTCGACAGGTGGCAGGGTCGGATGAGCAGTTCTTC. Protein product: CASSRQVAGSDEQFF.

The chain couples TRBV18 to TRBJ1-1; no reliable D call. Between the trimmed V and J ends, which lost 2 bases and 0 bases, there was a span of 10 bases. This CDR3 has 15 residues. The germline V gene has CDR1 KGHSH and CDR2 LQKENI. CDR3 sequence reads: CASSPVNSLNTEAFF. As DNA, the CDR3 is TGTGCCAGCTCACCAGTTAACAGTTTGAACACTGAAGCTTTCTTT.

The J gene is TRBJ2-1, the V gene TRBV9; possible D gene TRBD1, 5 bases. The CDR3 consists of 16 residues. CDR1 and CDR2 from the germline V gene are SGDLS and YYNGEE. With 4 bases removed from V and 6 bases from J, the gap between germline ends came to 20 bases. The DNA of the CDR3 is TGTGCCAGCAGCCCAAGTGGGGCCACTACCTCCAATGAGCAGTTCTTC. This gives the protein CASSPSGATTSNEQFF.

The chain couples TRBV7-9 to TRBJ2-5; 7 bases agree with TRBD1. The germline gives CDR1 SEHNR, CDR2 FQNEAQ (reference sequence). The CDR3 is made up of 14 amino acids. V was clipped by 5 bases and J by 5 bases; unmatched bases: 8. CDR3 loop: CASSLPPGGETQYF. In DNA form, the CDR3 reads TGTGCCAGCAGCCTCCCGCCAGGGGGTGAGACCCAGTACTTC.

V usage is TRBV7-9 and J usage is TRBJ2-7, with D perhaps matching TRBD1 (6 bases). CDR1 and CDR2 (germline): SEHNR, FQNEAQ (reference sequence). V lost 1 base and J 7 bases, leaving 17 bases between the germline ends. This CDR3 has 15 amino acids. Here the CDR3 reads CASSLVLPGVNEQYF. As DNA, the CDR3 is TGTGCCAGCAGCTTAGTGTTGCCAGGGGTGAATGAGCAGTACTTC.

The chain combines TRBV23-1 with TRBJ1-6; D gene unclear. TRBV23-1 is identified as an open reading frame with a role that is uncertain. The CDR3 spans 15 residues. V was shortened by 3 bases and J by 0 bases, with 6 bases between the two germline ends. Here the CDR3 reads CASSHRDSYNSPLHF. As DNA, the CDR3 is TGCGCCAGCAGTCATCGGGACTCCTATAATTCACCCCTCCACTTT.